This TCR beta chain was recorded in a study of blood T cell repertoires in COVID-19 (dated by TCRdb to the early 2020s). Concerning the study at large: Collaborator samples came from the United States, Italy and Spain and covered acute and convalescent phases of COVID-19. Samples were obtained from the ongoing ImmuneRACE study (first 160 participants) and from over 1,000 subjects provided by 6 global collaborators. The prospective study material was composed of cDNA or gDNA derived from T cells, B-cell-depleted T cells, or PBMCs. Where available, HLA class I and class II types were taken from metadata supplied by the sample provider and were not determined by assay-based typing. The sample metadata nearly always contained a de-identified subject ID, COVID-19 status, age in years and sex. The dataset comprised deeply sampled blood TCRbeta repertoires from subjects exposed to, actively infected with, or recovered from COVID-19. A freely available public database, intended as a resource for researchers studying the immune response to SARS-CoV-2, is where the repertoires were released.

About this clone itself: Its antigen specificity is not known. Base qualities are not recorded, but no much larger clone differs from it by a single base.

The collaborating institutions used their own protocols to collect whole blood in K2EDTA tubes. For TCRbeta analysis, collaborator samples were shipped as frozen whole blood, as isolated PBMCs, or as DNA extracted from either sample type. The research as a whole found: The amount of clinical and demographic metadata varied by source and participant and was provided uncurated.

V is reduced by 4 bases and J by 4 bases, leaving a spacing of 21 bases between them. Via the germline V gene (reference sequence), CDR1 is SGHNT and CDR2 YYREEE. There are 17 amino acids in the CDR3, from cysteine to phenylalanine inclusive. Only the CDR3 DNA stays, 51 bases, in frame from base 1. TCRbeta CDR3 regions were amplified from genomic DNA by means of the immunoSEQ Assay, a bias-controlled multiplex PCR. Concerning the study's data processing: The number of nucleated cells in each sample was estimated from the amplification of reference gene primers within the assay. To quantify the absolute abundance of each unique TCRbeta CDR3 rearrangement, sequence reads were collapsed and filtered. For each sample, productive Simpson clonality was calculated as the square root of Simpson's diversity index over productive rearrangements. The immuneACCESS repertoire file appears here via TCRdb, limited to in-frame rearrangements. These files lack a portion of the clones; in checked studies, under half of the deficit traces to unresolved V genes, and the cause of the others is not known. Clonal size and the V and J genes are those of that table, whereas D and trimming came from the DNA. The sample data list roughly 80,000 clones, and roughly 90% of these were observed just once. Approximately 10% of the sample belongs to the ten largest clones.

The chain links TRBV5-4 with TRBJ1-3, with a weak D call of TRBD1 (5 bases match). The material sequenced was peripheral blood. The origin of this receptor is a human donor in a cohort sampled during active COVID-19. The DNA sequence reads TGTGCCAGCAGCCGGGGCGGAGGGATAGGGTTCGGAAACACCATATATTTT. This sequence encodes CASSRGGGIGFGNTIYF. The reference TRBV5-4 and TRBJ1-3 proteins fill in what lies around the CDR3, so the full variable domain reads ETGVTQSPTHLIKTRGQQVTLRCSSQSGHNTVSWYQQALGQGPQFIFQYYREEENGRGNFPPRFSGLQFPNYSSELNVNALELDDSALYLCASSRGGGIGFGNTIYFGEGSWLTVV.